The next 24 T cell receptor beta chains were all read from a single sample in a study of T cell repertoires in cytomegalovirus infection. TCRdb analysed the reads with MiXCR anew, one entry per CDR3 protein. Here the sample spans 150,000 to 200,000 distinct CDR3 sequences, 28% being singletons. The sequenced sample was PBMCs. Receptors originate from a human donor in good health (CMV status not recorded). Some clones in this sample may be carry-over from other donors' samples.

The chain joins TRBV4-3 to TRBJ1-1; weak D call: TRBD1 (5 bases). This CDR3 contains 13 residues. Germline V gene sequence: CDR1 LGHNA, CDR2 YSLEER. Trimming cost V 3 bases and J 7 bases, with 12 bases left between them. The CDR3 spells CASSHLLGGEAFF. DNA for the CDR3: TGCGCCAGCAGCCATCTCCTGGGGGGTGAAGCTTTCTTT.

This chain links TRBV20-1 with TRBJ2-3, with TRBD1 identical over 10 bases. V shed 5 bases and J 3 bases; nucleotides not matched to a gene: 5. This CDR3 region has 14 residues. The V gene's germline CDR1 is DFQATT and CDR2 SNEGSKA (reference sequence). The CDR3 DNA sequence: TGCAGTGCTGCTCCGGGACAGGGGACAGATACGCAGTATTTT. It encodes CSAAPGQGTDTQYF.

The J gene is TRBJ1-1, the V gene TRBV7-9; D is undetermined. The CDR3 consists of 16 residues. The germline gives CDR1 SEHNR, CDR2 FQNEAQ (reference sequence). The ends were cut back, 4 bases at V and 0 bases at J, with 15 bases in the middle. The CDR3 sequence: CASSSRASILNTEAFF. CDR3 coding DNA: TGTGCCAGCAGCTCCCGGGCCTCGATTTTGAACACTGAAGCTTTCTTT.

J is TRBJ1-2 and V is TRBV29-1; D is unclear. Germline CDR1 and CDR2: SQVTM and ANQGSEA. The CDR3 spans 14 residues. Trimming removed 5 bases at V and 0 bases at J, with 13 bases between. As DNA, the CDR3 is TGCAGCGTTCGCGGCGACCTTACTAACTATGGCTACACCTTC. Protein: CSVRGDLTNYGYTF.

This clonotype was observed a handful of times. The chain combines TRBV7-9 with TRBJ1-1; TRBD1 aligns across 10 bases. From germline, CDR1 is SEHNR and CDR2 FQNEAQ (reference sequence). The V and J ends lost 5 bases and 3 bases, in that order; junction bases with no gene match: 3. This CDR3 contains 14 residues. The CDR3 loop reads CASSRQGADTEAFF. The DNA of the CDR3 is TGTGCCAGCAGCCGACAGGGGGCCGACACTGAAGCTTTCTTT.

This clonotype was seen many times. The V call is TRBV12-3 or TRBV12-4, the J call TRBJ1-1; the D gene is possibly TRBD1 (5 bases). The CDR3 loop spans 14 amino acids. Trimming removed 5 bases at V and 0 bases at J, with 10 bases between. CDR3 sequence reads: CASSLREVNTEAFF. DNA of the CDR3: TGTGCCAGCAGTCTCAGGGAGGTGAACACTGAAGCTTTCTTT.

Here the CDR3 reads CASSLRPGQGGYEQYF. In DNA form, the CDR3 reads TGCGCCAGCAGCCTTCGCCCTGGGCAAGGCGGCTACGAGCAGTACTTC. The chain combines TRBV4-1 with TRBJ2-7; D gene unclear. The V and J ends lost 4 bases and 3 bases respectively, with 19 bases between them. The CDR3 sequence is 16 residues long. The germline V gene encodes CDR1 MGHRA and CDR2 YSYEKL.

This clonotype appeared many times. The V and J genes are TRBV7-2 and TRBJ1-1; maybe TRBD1 (5 bases). With 5 bases removed from V and 0 bases from J, the gap between germline ends came to 16 bases. Germline-derived CDR1 and CDR2 are SGHTA and FQGNSA. The CDR3 length is 16 residues. CDR3 residues: CASSPKGLPMNTEAFF. The CDR3 DNA follows: TGTGCCAGCAGCCCAAAGGGACTCCCCATGAACACTGAAGCTTTCTTT.

The V call is TRBV6-2 or TRBV6-3, the J call TRBJ1-1; D is uncertain. The CDR3 covers 15 residues. Germline values: CDR1 MNHEY, CDR2 SVGEGT. V dropped 7 bases and J dropped 3 bases, with 18 bases sitting between them. The CDR3 coding sequence is TGTGCCAGCAAGCGAGGCGAAACTGTGGACACTGAAGCTTTCTTT. It encodes CASKRGETVDTEAFF.

The sample holds a few counts of this clonotype. The chain couples TRBV6-5 to TRBJ2-5; 8 positions match TRBD1. Per germline, CDR1 MNHEY and CDR2 SVGAGI. The J segment lost 5 bases and the V segment lost 7 bases, leaving 18 bases of the junction unmatched. The CDR3 runs 17 residues. This CDR3 is CASTPRGTGGSWETQYF. CDR3 DNA sequence: TGTGCCAGCACCCCTCGGGGGACAGGAGGGAGCTGGGAGACCCAGTACTTC.

V and J are TRBV3-1 and TRBJ2-7; perhaps TRBD1 as D (6 bases). The length of the CDR3 is 15 residues. The V gene's germline CDR1 is LGHDT and CDR2 YNNKEL (reference sequence). V gave up 1 base and J gave up 4 bases, with 14 bases separating them. CDR3 coding DNA: TGTGCCAGCAGCCAAGGCAGGGGCCTTGCTTACGAGCAGTACTTC. Its protein is CASSQGRGLAYEQYF.

This chain joins TRBV19 and TRBJ1-3; D unclear. The CDR3 has 15 residues. V dropped 3 bases and J dropped 4 bases, with 13 bases sitting between them. CDR1 and CDR2 from the germline V gene are LNHDA and SQIVND (reference sequence). CDR3 amino acids: CASSMDLVWGNTIYF. CDR3 in DNA: TGTGCCAGTAGTATGGACCTCGTTTGGGGAAACACCATATATTTT.

The table lists this clonotype with a count of one. This rearrangement joins TRBV10-3 to TRBJ2-7, with TRBD1 as a possible D gene (5 bases). Germline V lookup: CDR1 ENHRY, CDR2 SYGVKD. The CDR3 is 14 amino acids. Trimming took off 6 bases at V and 0 bases at J, with 12 bases between the two ends. The CDR3 bases are TGTGCCATCAGCCAGAGACAGAGCTCCTACGAGCAGTACTTC. Translated: CAISQRQSSYEQYF.

This clonotype was seen just once. The rearrangement links TRBV6-6 to TRBJ2-1; maybe TRBD1 (5 bases). The CDR3 runs 14 residues. Trimming took off 2 bases at V and 4 bases at J, with 9 bases between the two ends. CDR1 and CDR2 from the germline V gene are MNHNY and SVGAGI (reference sequence). The CDR3 sequence: CASSYRKGYNEQFF. CDR3 coding DNA: TGTGCCAGCAGTTACCGCAAGGGGTACAATGAGCAGTTCTTC.

This clonotype was observed a few times. This chain connects TRBV14 to TRBJ1-6; D is ambiguous. The ends were cut back, 1 base at V and 3 bases at J, with 4 bases in the middle. Germline-derived CDR1 and CDR2 are SGHDN and FVKESK. The CDR3 consists of 14 residues. CDR3 nucleotide sequence: TGTGCCAGCAGCCAAGGCAGCTATAATTCACCCCTCCACTTT. This gives the protein CASSQGSYNSPLHF.

This chain links TRBV7-9 with TRBJ1-2; 8 nucleotides line up with TRBD1. Per the germline V gene, CDR1 is SEHNR and CDR2 is FQNEAQ (reference sequence). The J segment lost 4 bases and the V segment lost 4 bases, leaving 8 bases of the junction unmatched. The CDR3 runs to 15 residues. CDR3 region: CASSSPTGAVYGYTF. The CDR3 region has the DNA TGTGCCAGCAGCTCTCCGACAGGGGCCGTCTATGGCTACACCTTC.

The rearrangement links TRBV11-3 to TRBJ2-2; 9 bases fit TRBD1. The junction had 4 bases not matched to a gene; V was cut back by 1 base and J by 1 base. Germline loops: CDR1 SGHNT, CDR2 YENEEA. The CDR3 is made up of 17 amino acids. The CDR3 is CASSLGPGQGNTGELFF. For the CDR3, the DNA is TGTGCCAGCAGCTTAGGTCCGGGACAGGGGAACACCGGGGAGCTGTTTTTT.

The table lists this clonotype with a few counts. This rearrangement joins TRBV12-3 or TRBV12-4 to TRBJ1-2; TRBD1 is a possible D gene (5 bases). The CDR3 spans 14 residues. V lost 6 bases to trimming and J lost 10 bases, with 21 bases between them. This chain's CDR3 is CASRSGIFTPDYTF. The CDR3 DNA is TGTGCCAGCAGGTCAGGGATCTTCACCCCGGACTACACCTTC.

V is TRBV27 and J is TRBJ1-1, with a weak D call TRBD1 (6 bases). The length of the CDR3 is 14 residues. Deletions cut 5 bases from V and 6 bases from J, with 16 bases between. CDR1 is MNHEY, CDR2 SMNVEV, per germline (reference sequence). The CDR3: CASSPDRRWAEAFF. In DNA form, the CDR3 reads TGTGCCAGCAGTCCGGACAGACGGTGGGCTGAAGCTTTCTTT.

The chain employs TRBV7-6 and TRBJ2-5; D not resolved. The germline V gene encodes CDR1 SGHVS and CDR2 FNYEAQ. CDR3 length: 12 amino acids. The germline V and J ends were trimmed by 5 bases and 5 bases, with 9 bases remaining between them. In DNA, the CDR3 is TGTGCCAGCAGCCATTTACGGGAGACCCAGTACTTC. Amino acids: CASSHLRETQYF. Supplemented by reference TRBV7-6 and TRBJ2-5, the full variable domain reads GAGVSQSPRYKVTKRGQDVALRCDPISGHVSLYWYRQALGQGPEFLTYFNYEAQQDKSGLPNDRFSAERPEGSISTLTIQRTEQRDSAMYRCASSHLRETQYFGPGTRLLVL.

This clonotype was detected ten times or more. The rearrangement uses TRBV12-3 or TRBV12-4 and TRBJ1-2, with D perhaps TRBD1 (5 bases). This CDR3 has 16 residues. Trimming cost V 8 bases and J 1 base, with 20 bases left between them. DNA for the CDR3: TGTGCCAGCGATGAGGCAGGGAGACCATTTAACTATGGCTACACCTTC. Translation gives CASDEAGRPFNYGYTF.

In this sample, this clonotype turned up many times. The J gene is TRBJ2-1, the V gene TRBV5-6, with D unclear. V lost 0 bases to trimming and J lost 6 bases, with 1 base between them. The CDR3 loop spans 11 amino acids. The germline gives CDR1 SGHDT, CDR2 YYEEEE. This CDR3 is CASSLGNEQFF. The CDR3 DNA sequence: TGTGCCAGCAGCTTGGGCAATGAGCAGTTCTTC.

The V call is TRBV6-6, the J call TRBJ1-5; D is ambiguous. The germline V gene has CDR1 MNHNY and CDR2 SVGAGI (reference sequence). V lost 2 bases and J lost 11, with 7 bases in between. The CDR3 is made up of 11 amino acids. Here the CDR3 DNA reads TGTGCCAGCAGTTACCCCCCGACCCAGCATTTT. Translating gives CASSYPPTQHF.

The chain is built from TRBV20-1 and TRBJ2-2, with 9 bases fitting TRBD2. J lost 0 bases, V lost 3 bases, and 14 bases had no gene match. CDR1 and CDR2 from the germline V gene are DFQATT and SNEGSKA (reference sequence). The CDR3 extends over 19 amino acids. CDR3: CSARASGEDEKSNTGELFF. The CDR3 DNA follows: TGCAGTGCTAGGGCTAGCGGGGAGGATGAGAAATCGAACACCGGGGAGCTGTTTTTT.